The entry below gives a single T cell receptor (beta chain) sequence along with its context. Its specificity is unknown. The data were produced by immunoSEQ multiplex PCR, yet TCRdb's version contains in-frame clones alone and is incomplete. The sample carries around 110,000 clones, 80% to 90% recorded once. This entry is derived from a study of T cell responses to AZD1222 COVID-19 vaccine. Study results and limitations: Two doses of AZD1222 preceded a rise in Spike-specific TCR breadth and depth. Unmutated variant regions are reportedly targeted by nearly half of spike-specific TCRs. A mostly white British donor set with more females was recruited, and clonal diversity was possibly underestimated.

J was trimmed by 10 bases and V by 2 bases; bases with no gene match: 14. Per germline, CDR1 SNHLY and CDR2 FYNNEI. There are 17 residues in the CDR3. The gene calls are TRBV2 and TRBJ2-3; TRBD2 agrees at 11 bases. The sequenced sample was peripheral blood, obtained on day 0 of MenACWY control vaccination. The receptor was derived from an adult in good health. Written as DNA, the CDR3 is TGTGCCAGCAGTGAAAAGACTAGCGGGGATCCGCTTTCGGCGCAGTATTTT. Amino acids: CASSEKTSGDPLSAQYF.